Listed here are 21 T cell receptor beta chains from one sample, sequenced in a study of human thymus T cells. The repertoire was sequenced with immunoSEQ multiplex PCR; TCRdb's copy has only in-frame clones and lacks some. The sample shows approximately 46,000 clones, 95% of them seen only once. The material sequenced was blood. The receptors shown here come from a girl less than two years old with a congenital heart defect but otherwise immunologically healthy.

CDR3 nucleotides: TGTGCCAGCAGTTTATCCCTCTCCCCATCCGGGGAGCTGTTTTTT. It translates to CASSLSLSPSGELFF. This sequence joins TRBV27 and TRBJ2-2; D call uncertain. This CDR3 contains 15 residues. Germline loops: CDR1 MNHEY, CDR2 SMNVEV (reference sequence). The V end lost 0 bases, the J end lost 6 bases, and 11 bases lay between the germline ends.

J is TRBJ2-5 and V is TRBV14; TRBD2 might be the D (7 bases). The CDR3 totals 15 residues. V was cut by 3 bases and J by 2 bases, with 13 bases left in between. Germline V gene data show CDR1 as SGHDN and CDR2 as FVKESK. As DNA, the CDR3 is TGTGCCAGCAGCCAGGGGGCCGGGGGGCAAGAGACCCAGTACTTC. It yields the protein CASSQGAGGQETQYF.

This clone was observed a single time. This chain uses TRBV28 with TRBJ2-7; D possibly uses TRBD1 or TRBD2 (5 bases each). The CDR3 runs 15 residues. CDR1 is MDHEN and CDR2 is SYDVKM in the germline V gene. V lost 4 bases, J lost 1 base, and 14 bases lay in between. The CDR3 DNA follows: TGTGCCAGCAGTTCCGGGACCCGAGGATCCTACGAGCAGTACTTC. It encodes CASSSGTRGSYEQYF.

The chain combines TRBV30 with TRBJ2-3; possibly TRBD1 or TRBD2 for D (5 bases each). The CDR3 is 17 residues long. Trimming pared 1 base from V and 5 bases from J, leaving 22 bases between. CDR1 and CDR2 from the germline V gene are GTSNPN and SVGIG (reference sequence). This CDR3 reads CAWSGWGLPRAIDTQYF. The CDR3 region has the DNA TGTGCCTGGAGTGGGTGGGGGTTGCCGAGGGCGATAGATACGCAGTATTTT.

This chain uses TRBV6-6 with TRBJ2-1, with TRBD2 matching 14 bases. The CDR3 has 14 residues. V lost 10 bases, J lost 10 bases, and 9 bases stayed unmatched. The germline V gene encodes CDR1 MNHNY and CDR2 SVGAGI (reference sequence). In DNA, the CDR3 is TGTGCCACCTCGGGACTAGCGGGAGCAGGAGAGCAGTTCTTC. Translating gives CATSGLAGAGEQFF.

The rearrangement links TRBV4-2 to TRBJ1-5, with unresolved D. There are 14 residues in the CDR3. Trimming took 0 bases from V and 2 from J, leaving 5 bases between them. Germline-derived CDR1 and CDR2 are LGHNA and YNFKEQ. The CDR3 spells CASSQDGGNQPQHF. CDR3 sequence (DNA): TGTGCCAGCAGCCAAGATGGGGGCAATCAGCCCCAGCATTTT.

This clone was found once. The rearrangement uses TRBV7-9 and TRBJ2-2; D perhaps matches TRBD1 (6 bases). V shed 4 bases and J shed 6 bases, with 24 bases lying between them. Germline CDR1 and CDR2: SEHNR and FQNEAQ (reference sequence). The CDR3 is 18 amino acids. Here the CDR3 DNA reads TGTGCCAGCAGCTCCCTCCCAGGGGCCCCCCGGAGTTCCGGGGAGCTGTTTTTT. Translating gives CASSSLPGAPRSSGELFF.

The chain has TRBV5-4 and TRBJ2-7, with D possibly matching TRBD2 (6 bases). Germline V gene lookup returns CDR1 SGHNT and CDR2 YYREEE (reference sequence). Trimming left V 2 bases short and J 3 bases short, with 18 bases between. There are 16 residues in the CDR3. The CDR3 nucleotides read TGTGCCAGCAGCTTAGTACGTGGTGGGGGGAACTACGAGCAGTACTTC. Its protein product is CASSLVRGGGNYEQYF.

This clone occurred once. The chain uses TRBV28 and TRBJ2-3; TRBD2 matches at 7 bases. Unmatched junction bases numbered 5, after V lost 5 bases and J lost 3 bases. CDR3 length: 14 amino acids. Germline V gives CDR1 MDHEN, CDR2 SYDVKM. The CDR3 nucleotides are TGTGCCAGCAGTCCAGGCGGGAGTACAGATACGCAGTATTTT. The encoded protein is CASSPGGSTDTQYF.

This clone was seen a handful of times. The chain recombines TRBV6-1 with TRBJ1-1; D unclear. Trimming took off 6 bases at V and 3 bases at J, with 5 bases between the two ends. Germline V CDR1 and CDR2: MNHNS, SASEGT. The CDR3 spans 11 residues. CDR3 nucleotides: TGTGCCAGCAGAAGCTACACTGAAGCTTTCTTT. Its protein product is CASRSYTEAFF.

The sample holds one count of this clone. The rearrangement links TRBV15 to TRBJ1-1; D remains ambiguous. The CDR3 spans 14 residues. Germline V gives CDR1 LNHNV, CDR2 YYDKDF (reference sequence). V was shortened by 0 bases and J by 3 bases, with 8 bases between the two germline ends. In nucleotides, the CDR3 is TGTGCCACCAGCAGAGATCTCGGGGACACTGAAGCTTTCTTT. It specifies CATSRDLGDTEAFF.

This chain joins TRBV7-6 and TRBJ2-5; TRBD1 is a possible D gene (6 bases). V was cut by 4 bases and J by 3 bases, with 27 bases left in between. CDR3 length: 19 residues. CDR1 is SGHVS, CDR2 FNYEAQ, per germline. The CDR3 spells CASSSQSPFTDRYKETQYF. CDR3 nucleotides: TGTGCCAGCAGCTCACAGAGCCCCTTTACGGACAGATACAAAGAGACCCAGTACTTC.

Worth noting for this clone: Other DNA sequences from this sample encode an identical CDR3 as well. This sequence joins TRBV5-1 and TRBJ2-7, with no clear D. The V gene lost 0 bases and the J gene lost 1 base, with 5 bases spanning the gap. This CDR3 comprises 13 residues. Germline-derived CDR1 and CDR2 are SGHRS and YFSETQ. In DNA, the CDR3 is TGCGCCAGCAGCTTGGCGAGTTCCTACGAGCAGTACTTC. Its translation is CASSLASSYEQYF.

This chain joins TRBV18 and TRBJ2-3; 12 positions match TRBD1. V lost 5 bases, J lost 9 bases, and 9 bases stayed unmatched. The CDR3 loop spans 15 amino acids. The germline gives CDR1 KGHSH, CDR2 LQKENI. CDR3 sequence: CASSYGTGGGRTQYF. CDR3 in DNA: TGTGCCAGCTCATACGGGACAGGGGGCGGTCGAACGCAGTATTTT.

The chain uses TRBV7-2 and TRBJ2-2, with TRBD2 identical over 14 bases. The CDR3 covers 16 residues. V dropped 3 bases and J dropped 6; count of bases not matched to a gene: 3. CDR1 is SGHTA, CDR2 FQGNSA, per germline. DNA of the CDR3: TGTGCCAGCAGCTTCAGACTAGCGGGAGGGCCCGGGGAGCTGTTTTTT. This codes for CASSFRLAGGPGELFF.

The chain uses TRBV19 and TRBJ2-3; weak D call: TRBD2 (6 bases). Germline V gene sequence: CDR1 LNHDA, CDR2 SQIVND (reference sequence). The ends were cut back, 3 bases at V and 2 bases at J, with 12 bases in the middle. This CDR3 is 15 amino acids long. Here the CDR3 reads CASSMAGPDTDTQYF. CDR3 sequence (DNA): TGTGCCAGTAGTATGGCGGGGCCCGACACAGATACGCAGTATTTT.

The rearrangement links TRBV19 to TRBJ2-2; TRBD1 matches at 10 bases. Germline CDR1 LNHDA, CDR2 SQIVND (reference sequence). The CDR3 consists of 16 residues. V gave up 4 bases and J gave up 0 bases; unmatched junction bases: 2. The chain's CDR3 is CASSRQGAANTGELFF. The CDR3, as DNA: TGTGCCAGTAGTAGACAGGGGGCAGCGAACACCGGGGAGCTGTTTTTT.

The chain is built from TRBV19 and TRBJ2-7, with D unclear. This CDR3 region has 17 residues. The germline V and J ends were trimmed by 1 base and 6 bases, with 22 bases remaining between them. From germline, CDR1 is LNHDA and CDR2 SQIVND (reference sequence). This CDR3 reads CASSIARIRRPSGEQYF. The CDR3 DNA follows: TGTGCCAGTAGTATAGCCCGAATACGGCGGCCCTCGGGCGAGCAGTACTTC.

This clone showed up just a few times. The chain combines TRBV27 with TRBJ2-5, with TRBD2 identical over 7 bases. The germline CDR1 and CDR2 sequences are MNHEY and SMNVEV (reference sequence). There are 14 residues in the CDR3. Trimming cost V 7 bases and J 2 bases; bases outside gene matches: 7. This chain's CDR3 is CASTGSGMQETQYF. In DNA, the CDR3 is TGTGCCAGCACGGGAAGCGGGATGCAAGAGACCCAGTACTTC.

This chain uses TRBV5-6 with TRBJ1-1, with D possibly being TRBD1 (5 bases). Trimming shortened V by 4 bases and J by 0 bases, and 10 bases separated the two germline ends. Germline V gene lookup returns CDR1 SGHDT and CDR2 YYEEEE. This CDR3 is built from 14 residues. This CDR3 is CASSRGRMNTEAFF. Written as DNA, the CDR3 is TGTGCCAGCAGCCGGGGACGGATGAACACTGAAGCTTTCTTT.

The J gene is TRBJ2-4, the V gene TRBV28; D assignment may be TRBD1 or TRBD2 (5 bases each). This CDR3 is 19 amino acids long. The V gene lost 3 bases and the J gene lost 0 bases, with 21 bases spanning the gap. Germline values: CDR1 MDHEN, CDR2 SYDVKM. The chain's CDR3 is CASSFPLKGRGLAKNIQYF. The CDR3 nucleotides read TGTGCCAGCAGTTTCCCTTTGAAGGGGCGCGGGCTAGCCAAAAACATTCAGTACTTC.